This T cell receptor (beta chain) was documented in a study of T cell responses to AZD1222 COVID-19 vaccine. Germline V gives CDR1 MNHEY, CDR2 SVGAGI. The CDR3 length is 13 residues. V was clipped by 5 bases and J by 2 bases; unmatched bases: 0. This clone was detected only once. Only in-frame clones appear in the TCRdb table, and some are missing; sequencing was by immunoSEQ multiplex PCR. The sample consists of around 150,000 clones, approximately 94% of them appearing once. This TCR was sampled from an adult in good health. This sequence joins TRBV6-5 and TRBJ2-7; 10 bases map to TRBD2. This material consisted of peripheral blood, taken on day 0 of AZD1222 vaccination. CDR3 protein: CASSSGRAYEQYF. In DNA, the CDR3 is TGTGCCAGCAGTAGCGGGAGGGCCTACGAGCAGTACTTC.